Described below is a single T cell receptor (beta chain) sequence and its context. This specimen belongs to a study of blood T cell repertoires in COVID-19. Study context: COVID-19 samples from acute and convalescent phases originated in the United States, Italy and Spain. PBMCs, B-cell-depleted T cells, or T cells were the source of the cDNA or gDNA that made up the material.

CDR1 is LGHDT, CDR2 YNNKEL, per germline (reference sequence). V shed 3 bases, J shed 3 bases, and the junction held 13 bases outside the gene matches. The CDR3 totals 21 residues. Original processing methods: Estimated nucleated cell counts came from reference gene primer amplification. Clones were read by immunoSEQ multiplex PCR, and TCRdb kept only the in-frame ones, dropping some. V and J calls plus clone size are reproduced from that table; the DNA served to infer D and trimming. The repertoire holds 95,000 to 150,000 clones, with about 74% as singletons. The sequence derives from a man aged 55-75 years with acute or convalescent COVID-19. The chain is built from TRBV3-1 (or the pseudogene TRBV3-2) and TRBJ2-2; 16 bases align to TRBD2. The sequencing input was peripheral blood. CDR3 sequence: CASSHPGPGLAGGPDTGELFF. The DNA of the CDR3 is TGTGCCAGCAGCCACCCGGGACCGGGACTAGCGGGGGGGCCTGACACCGGGGAGCTGTTTTTT.